Presented here are 8 T cell receptor beta chains from one specimen sequenced in a study of T cells in localized non-small cell lung cancer. The protocol was immunoSEQ multiplex PCR, while the TCRdb copy is restricted to in-frame clones and leaves out a portion. The sample carries tens of thousands of clones, around 85% recorded once. Here the sequenced sample was peripheral blood, taken before any cancer treatment. Receptor source: a man aged 35 to 69 with stage I lung adenocarcinoma.

The V and J genes are TRBV28 and TRBJ1-1, with D possibly matching TRBD1 (6 bases). The CDR3 totals 14 residues. Germline V gene data show CDR1 as MDHEN and CDR2 as SYDVKM. V gave up 1 base and J gave up 3 bases, with 9 bases separating them. The CDR3 sequence: CASSLSDSYTEAFF. The CDR3 nucleotides read TGTGCCAGCAGTTTATCGGACAGCTACACTGAAGCTTTCTTT.

This chain links TRBV6-5 with TRBJ1-2; possible D gene TRBD1, 5 bases. This CDR3 has 14 residues. Deletions cut 5 bases from V and 4 bases from J, with 14 bases between. Germline assignment: CDR1 MNHEY and CDR2 SVGAGI. The CDR3 region is CASSPRQGGYGYTF. The CDR3 bases are TGTGCCAGCAGTCCCCGCCAGGGTGGCTATGGCTACACCTTC.

The chain uses TRBV29-1 and TRBJ2-7; 8 positions agree with TRBD1. The CDR3 has 17 residues. J was trimmed by 2 bases and V by 1 base; bases with no gene match: 13. Germline V gene sequence: CDR1 SQVTM, CDR2 ANQGSEA. For the CDR3, the DNA is TGCAGCGTTGAAGGGCAAACGACAGGGGCACACGCCTACGAGCAGTACTTC. Amino acids: CSVEGQTTGAHAYEQYF.

The rearrangement joins TRBV27 to TRBJ1-3; TRBD1 agrees at 7 bases. Germline lookup yields CDR1 MNHEY and CDR2 SMNVEV (reference sequence). Unmatched junction bases numbered 11, after V lost 5 bases and J lost 4 bases. This CDR3 contains 16 residues. CDR3 bases: TGTGCCAGCAGTAATCGACAGGGTATGGCGGGAAACACCATATATTTT. Amino acids: CASSNRQGMAGNTIYF.

The chain links TRBV15 to TRBJ1-4; D is unclear. The CDR3 sequence is 15 residues long. Germline values: CDR1 LNHNV, CDR2 YYDKDF (reference sequence). Trimming took 1 base from V and 7 from J, leaving 13 bases between them. The CDR3 sequence is CATSRASGESEKLFF. The CDR3 DNA reads as TGTGCCACCAGCAGAGCATCAGGAGAGAGTGAAAAACTGTTTTTT.

J is TRBJ2-5 and V is TRBV10-1, with a tentative D call TRBD1 (6 bases). Germline V lookup: CDR1 WNHNN, CDR2 SYGVQD (reference sequence). The V and J ends lost 8 bases and 3 bases respectively, with 13 bases between them. The CDR3 runs to 13 residues. The CDR3 region is CASHPRGKETQYF. CDR3 coding DNA: TGCGCCAGCCACCCTAGGGGGAAAGAGACCCAGTACTTC.

The CDR3 reads CASSQVQGSALQETQYF. The CDR3 DNA reads TGCGCCAGCAGCCAAGTCCAAGGGTCAGCTCTCCAAGAGACCCAGTACTTC. This chain connects TRBV4-1 to TRBJ2-5; no firm D call. CDR1 is MGHRA, CDR2 YSYEKL, per germline. CDR3 length: 17 amino acids. With 1 base removed from V and 1 base from J, the gap between germline ends came to 16 bases.

The gene calls are TRBV7-8 and TRBJ2-2; the match to TRBD2 covers 10 bases. The germline V gene encodes CDR1 SGHVS and CDR2 FQNEAQ. V lost 3 bases, J lost 6 bases, and 13 bases stayed unmatched. The CDR3 is made up of 18 amino acids. CDR3 bases: TGTGCCAGCAGCTTGAGGACTAGCGGCCCCACTCGGGCCGGGGAGCTGTTTTTT. It translates to CASSLRTSGPTRAGELFF.